The 4 T cell receptor beta chains reported below all come from one sample, sequenced in a study of blood T cell repertoires in COVID-19 (dated by TCRdb to about 2020). Libraries were made using the immunoSEQ multiplex PCR assay. TCRdb provides this immuneACCESS table in a form limited to in-frame rearrangements. Some clones are lacking; in checked studies, under half of them reflect an unresolved V gene, and why the rest are absent is not known. The sample profile shows 350,000 to 400,000 clones; 88% of them were found once. 1.2% of the sample lies in the top ten. The sequenced material came from PBMCs or T cells enriched from blood (not recorded which). Receptors were obtained from a woman between 18 and 30 years old who had recovered from COVID-19.

The chain employs TRBV5-5 and TRBJ1-1, with 10 bases lining up with TRBD1. Germline V lookup: CDR1 SGHKS, CDR2 YYEKEE (reference sequence). The CDR3 runs 15 residues. Germline trimming cut 4 bases from V and 4 bases from J; bases unmatched to any gene: 7. CDR3 nucleotides: TGTGCCAGCAGCCCTCCGGGACAGGGGAGCACTGAAGCTTTCTTT. The encoded protein is CASSPPGQGSTEAFF.

V gene TRBV7-2 combines with J gene TRBJ2-1, with 8 bases matching TRBD2. J lost 1 base, V lost 5 bases, and 4 bases had no gene match. Germline V lookup: CDR1 SGHTA, CDR2 FQGNSA. CDR3 length equals 15 residues. CDR3 in DNA: TGTGCCAGCAGCCCGGCGGGGGGTTCCTACAATGAGCAGTTCTTC. It encodes CASSPAGGSYNEQFF.

This CDR3 is CASSSSKGGVYTIYF. The CDR3 bases are TGTGCCAGCAGTTCGTCTAAAGGGGGTGTATACACCATATATTTT. The chain combines TRBV2 with TRBJ1-3; possible D gene TRBD1, 6 bases. Trimming cost V 5 bases and J 8 bases, with 19 bases left between them. Germline CDR1 and CDR2: SNHLY and FYNNEI. The CDR3 extends over 15 amino acids.

This sequence joins TRBV2 and TRBJ1-5; 10 bases line up with TRBD1. Germline values: CDR1 SNHLY, CDR2 FYNNEI. CDR3 length: 15 residues. With 11 bases clipped from V and 7 bases from J, the junction kept 14 bases outside the gene matches. This CDR3 reads CACKSDRGLGQPQHF. The CDR3 bases are TGTGCCTGCAAAAGCGACAGGGGGCTTGGCCAGCCCCAGCATTTT.